This TCR beta chain originates from a study of CD8+ T cells in alopecia areata. Across the study: Spontaneous alopecia affected the 6-12-month-old C3H/HeJ graft donors, whose skin was transplanted to approximately 6-11-week-old female C3H/HeJ mice. Points from the study as a whole: Affected scalp, especially in alopecia totalis/universalis, had a higher clonality than normal scalp did.

This clone was seen more than once but under ten times. As yet, its antigen is unknown. The listed genes are named as in mouse. Extracted RNA was reverse transcribed, and the resulting cDNA served as sequencing template. Generated by immunoSEQ multiplex PCR, the TCRdb table keeps only in-frame clones and is missing some. This sample carries approximately 300,000 clones, none of them present only once. Scientists pooled cutaneous lymph node cells and sorted them on CD4, CD8alpha, NKG2D, NKG2ACE and other markers. This TCR was sampled from a C3H/HeJ mouse with alopecia areata. Mouse MHC haplotype: H2-k. The sequencing sample was made of CD4+ T cells sorted from a lymph node.

The sequenced part of the CDR3 DNA is TGTGCCAGCGGTGGTCGGGACAGGGGAAACACCGGG. Translated: CASGGRDRGNTG. The whole CDR3 region reads CASGGRDRGNTGQLYF. V gene TRBV13-2 combines with J gene TRBJ2-2; 10 nucleotides match TRBD1. The read falls 4 residues short of the CDR3 end, and the missing part is taken from the germline J gene. The germline CDR1 and CDR2 sequences are NNHNN and SYGAGS (reference sequence). V lost 3 bases, J lost 1 base, and 3 bases stayed unmatched. The CDR3 length is 16 residues.